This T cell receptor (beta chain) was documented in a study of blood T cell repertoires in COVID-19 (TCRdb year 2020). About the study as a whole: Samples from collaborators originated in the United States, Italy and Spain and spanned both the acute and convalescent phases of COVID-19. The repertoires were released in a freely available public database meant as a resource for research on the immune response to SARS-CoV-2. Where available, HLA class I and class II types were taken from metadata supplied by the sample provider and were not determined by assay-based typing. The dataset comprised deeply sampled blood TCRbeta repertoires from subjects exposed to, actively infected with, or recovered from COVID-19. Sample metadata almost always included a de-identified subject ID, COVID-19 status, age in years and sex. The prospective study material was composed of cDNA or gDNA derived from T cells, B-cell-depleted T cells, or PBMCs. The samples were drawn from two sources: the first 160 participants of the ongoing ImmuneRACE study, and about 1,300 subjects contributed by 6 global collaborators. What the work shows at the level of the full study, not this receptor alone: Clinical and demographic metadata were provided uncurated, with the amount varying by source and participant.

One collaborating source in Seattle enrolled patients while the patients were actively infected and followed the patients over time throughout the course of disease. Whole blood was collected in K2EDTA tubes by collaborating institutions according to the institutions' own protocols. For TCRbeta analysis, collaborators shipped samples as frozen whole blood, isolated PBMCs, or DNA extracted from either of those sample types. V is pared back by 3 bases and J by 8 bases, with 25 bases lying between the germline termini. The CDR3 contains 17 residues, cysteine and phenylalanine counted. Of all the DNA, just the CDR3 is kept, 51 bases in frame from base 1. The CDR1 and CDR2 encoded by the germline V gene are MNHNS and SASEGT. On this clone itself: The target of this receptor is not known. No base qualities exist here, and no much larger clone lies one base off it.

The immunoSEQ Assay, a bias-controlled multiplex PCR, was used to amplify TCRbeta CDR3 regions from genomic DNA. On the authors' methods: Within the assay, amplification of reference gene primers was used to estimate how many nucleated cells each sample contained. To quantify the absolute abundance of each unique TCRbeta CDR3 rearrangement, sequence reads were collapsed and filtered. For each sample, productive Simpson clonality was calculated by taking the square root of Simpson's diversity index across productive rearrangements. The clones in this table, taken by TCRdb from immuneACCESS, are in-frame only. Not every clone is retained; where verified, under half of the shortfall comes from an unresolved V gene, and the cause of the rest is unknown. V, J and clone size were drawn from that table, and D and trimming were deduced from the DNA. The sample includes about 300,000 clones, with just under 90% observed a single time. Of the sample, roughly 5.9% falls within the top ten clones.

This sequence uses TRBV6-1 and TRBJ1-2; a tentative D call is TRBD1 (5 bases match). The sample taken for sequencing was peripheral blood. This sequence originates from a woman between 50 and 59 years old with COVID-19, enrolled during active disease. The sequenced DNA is TGTGCCAGCAGTGATCCGTTTCTCGGGACTCCTGTGGGCGGCTACACCTTC. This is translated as CASSDPFLGTPVGGYTF.